This TCR beta chain is from a study of PD-1 blockade in classical Hodgkin lymphoma. Regarding the study as a whole: Initiation of nivolumab under 1 year after ASCT led to exclusion of patients. By C4D1, CD4+ diversity increased significantly, especially in complete responders.

Germline loops: CDR1 SGHTA, CDR2 FQGTGA. CDR3 size: 14 residues. With 4 bases removed from V and 1 base from J, the gap between germline ends came to 7 bases. With no exception, relapse followed autologous stem cell transplantation in all patients, and brentuximab vedotin exposure varied. TCRdb's table, derived via immunoSEQ multiplex PCR, lists solely in-frame clones and lacks some. The data show about 29,000 clones, more than 65% seen once. Concerning this clone: Antigen specificity is unknown.

The sample was peripheral blood mononuclear cells (PBMCs), taken before the second cycle of nivolumab. The rearrangement joins TRBV7-3 to TRBJ2-2; D might be TRBD2 (5 bases). The source is a human donor with classical Hodgkin lymphoma. The CDR3 here is CASSYGVNTGELFF. For the CDR3, the DNA is TGTGCCAGCAGCTACGGGGTGAACACCGGGGAGCTGTTTTTT. Using reference TRBV7-3 and TRBJ2-2 for the parts outside the CDR3, the full variable domain is GAGVSQTPSNKVTEKGKYVELRCDPISGHTALYWYRQSLGQGPEFLIYFQGTGAADDSGLPNDRFFAVRPEGSVSTLKIQRTERGDSAVYLCASSYGVNTGELFFGEGSRLTVL.